Listed here are 27 T cell receptor beta chains from one sample, sequenced in a study of beta chain features in type 1 diabetes. cDNA synthesis used the whole RNA isolate, giving expressed TCRB sequences. Method: immunoSEQ multiplex PCR; TCRdb's copy keeps in-frame clones and lacks some. Of roughly 140,000 clones detected, 8.5% to 14% appear once; the ten largest clones hold about 2%. The sequencing sample was made of central memory CD4+ T cells from blood. These receptors originate from a man between 18 and 29 years old in good health.

The chain is built from TRBV15 and TRBJ2-5; D is perhaps TRBD2 (5 bases). Trimming left V 0 bases short and J 0 bases short, with 8 bases between. CDR3 length equals 15 residues. Germline V gene sequence: CDR1 LNHNV, CDR2 YYDKDF (reference sequence). The CDR3 protein is CATSRDRGYQETQYF. DNA of the CDR3: TGTGCCACCAGCAGAGATCGGGGTTACCAAGAGACCCAGTACTTC.

V usage is TRBV5-4 and J usage is TRBJ2-2; D could derive from TRBD1 or TRBD2 (5 bases each). The CDR3 is 20 residues long. Germline V gene sequence: CDR1 SGHNT, CDR2 YYREEE (reference sequence). V lost 4 bases and J lost 0, with 25 bases in between. The CDR3 sequence is CASSPWGVAGSGTNTGELFF. The CDR3, as DNA: TGTGCCAGCAGCCCTTGGGGCGTGGCAGGGAGTGGGACGAACACCGGGGAGCTGTTTTTT.

This chain connects TRBV2 to TRBJ2-7; D not resolved. Germline CDR1 reads SNHLY; CDR2 reads FYNNEI. This CDR3 contains 10 residues. V gave up 0 bases and J gave up 7 bases, with 1 base separating them. The CDR3 loop is CASSEAEQYF. The CDR3 DNA reads as TGTGCCAGCAGTGAAGCTGAGCAGTACTTC.

This clone was seen a few times. The rearrangement uses TRBV4-2 and TRBJ2-3, with D maybe TRBD1 (6 bases). In germline, CDR1 is LGHNA, CDR2 YNFKEQ. V gave up 4 bases and J gave up 2 bases, with 13 bases separating them. There are 15 residues in the CDR3. CDR3 bases: TGTGCCAGCAGCCGGGGGCTGGGAGTCACAGATACGCAGTATTTT. Protein product: CASSRGLGVTDTQYF.

This clone showed up just a few times. The CDR3 DNA reads TGTGCCAGCTCACCCGGCTCCGAGACCCAGTACTTC. It yields the protein CASSPGSETQYF. The chain joins TRBV18 to TRBJ2-5, with D hard to call. CDR3 length: 12 amino acids. CDR1 and CDR2 from the germline V gene are KGHSH and LQKENI. Trimming removed 3 bases from V and 5 bases from J, with 7 bases in between.

The chain couples TRBV21-1 to TRBJ1-1. TRBV21-1 is a pseudogene segment. This CDR3 region has 11 residues. The CDR3 bases are TGTGCCAGCAATATGAACACTGAAGCTTTCTTT. Encoded protein: CASNMNTEAFF.

This clone was found a few times. The rearrangement links TRBV11-2 to TRBJ2-1; TRBD2 matches at 11 bases. In germline, CDR1 is SGHAT, CDR2 FQNNGV. This CDR3 is 17 amino acids long. The J segment lost 1 base and the V segment lost 5 bases, leaving 7 bases of the junction unmatched. Here the CDR3 DNA reads TGTGCCAGCAGCACCCGGACTAGCGGGCCGTCCTACAATGAGCAGTTCTTC. Residues: CASSTRTSGPSYNEQFF. Combining the CDR3 with reference TRBV11-2 and TRBJ2-1 gives the whole variable domain EAGVAQSPRYKIIEKRQSVAFWCNPISGHATLYWYQQILGQGPKLLIQFQNNGVVDDSQLPKDRFSAERLKGVDSTLKIQPAKLEDSAVYLCASSTRTSGPSYNEQFFGPGTRLTVL.

This clone has just a few counts. The chain employs TRBV29-1 and TRBJ2-1, with TRBD1 as a possible D gene (6 bases). The CDR3 runs to 12 residues. From germline, CDR1 is SQVTM and CDR2 ANQGSEA. The V end was cut by 4 bases, the J end by 6 bases, with 10 bases between. This CDR3 is CSVGRDTNEQFF. Written as DNA, the CDR3 is TGCAGCGTTGGCCGGGACACCAATGAGCAGTTCTTC.

This clone was found a few times. As DNA, the CDR3 is TGTGCCAGCAGTATCCGGGTACAAGAGACCCAGTACTTC. Its translation: CASSIRVQETQYF. This rearrangement joins TRBV6-6 to TRBJ2-5; unclear D gene. V was shortened by 5 bases and J by 2 bases, with 9 bases between the two germline ends. Germline V gene sequence: CDR1 MNHNY, CDR2 SVGAGI (reference sequence). The CDR3 contains 13 residues.

Many counts were recorded for this clone. Written as DNA, the CDR3 is TGTGCCACCAGAGGTGGGGCCAACGTCCTGACTTTC. It encodes CATRGGANVLTF. The V and J genes are TRBV6-6 and TRBJ2-6; no clear D gene. The V gene lost 10 bases and the J gene lost 3 bases, with 7 bases spanning the gap. The germline V gene has CDR1 MNHNY and CDR2 SVGAGI (reference sequence). The CDR3 is made up of 12 amino acids.

This clone was picked up a small number of times. The chain has TRBV4-1 and TRBJ2-7; D ambiguous. V was pared by 8 bases and J by 0 bases, with 11 bases between. The CDR3 is 13 amino acids. Germline-derived CDR1 and CDR2 are MGHRA and YSYEKL. The CDR3 region is CASPGYSSYEQYF. The CDR3 region has the DNA TGCGCCAGCCCGGGCTATAGCTCCTACGAGCAGTACTTC.

The chain couples TRBV7-9 to TRBJ2-5; tentative D call: TRBD1 (5 bases). Trimming left V 2 bases short and J 5 bases short, with 9 bases between. The CDR3 extends over 13 amino acids. Germline V lookup: CDR1 SEHNR, CDR2 FQNEAQ (reference sequence). The CDR3 loop reads CASSLPGQETQYF. The CDR3 DNA reads TGTGCCAGCAGCTTACCAGGGCAGGAGACCCAGTACTTC.

In this sample, this clone turned up many times. The chain joins TRBV18 to TRBJ2-1; 8 positions match TRBD1. V was pared by 4 bases and J by 9 bases, with 14 bases of the junction left unmatched. The CDR3 spans 16 residues. CDR1 KGHSH and CDR2 LQKENI come from the germline V gene. The CDR3 DNA follows: TGTGCCAGCTCACAGTCCCGGACAGGGAAGGAGGGTGAGCAGTTCTTC. Protein product: CASSQSRTGKEGEQFF.

The V and J genes are TRBV2 and TRBJ2-5; no definite D call. Trimming shortened V by 4 bases and J by 5 bases, and 2 bases separated the two germline ends. This CDR3 is 10 amino acids long. Germline V CDR1 and CDR2: SNHLY, FYNNEI. The CDR3 reads CASSVETQYF. The CDR3 region has the DNA TGTGCCAGCAGTGTCGAGACCCAGTACTTC.

Many counts were recorded for this clone. In nucleotides, the CDR3 is TGTGCCAGCAGCTTAAGTTTGGCAGGGGGCGAAACCCAGTACTTC. This gives the protein CASSLSLAGGETQYF. The chain is built from TRBV7-2 and TRBJ2-5; 8 positions agree with TRBD1. The CDR3 is made up of 15 amino acids. The V and J ends lost 2 bases and 8 bases, in that order; junction bases with no gene match: 10. From germline, CDR1 is SGHTA and CDR2 FQGNSA.

The gene calls are TRBV29-1 and TRBJ1-4; no firm D call. The CDR3 is made up of 14 amino acids. Germline V gives CDR1 SQVTM, CDR2 ANQGSEA. The ends were cut back, 6 bases at V and 3 bases at J, with 14 bases in the middle. The CDR3 sequence is CSVAKRGSNEKLFF. CDR3 sequence (DNA): TGCAGCGTCGCAAAGAGAGGTTCTAATGAAAAACTGTTTTTT.

In this sample, this clone turned up many times. The rearrangement links TRBV18 to TRBJ1-1, with D tentatively TRBD1 (6 bases). CDR1 is KGHSH, CDR2 LQKENI, per germline. The germline V and J ends were trimmed by 3 bases and 4 bases, with 9 bases remaining between them. The CDR3 contains 13 residues. The CDR3: CASSPKGGTEAFF. The DNA of the CDR3 is TGTGCCAGCTCACCCAAAGGGGGCACTGAAGCTTTCTTT.

The chain couples TRBV28 to TRBJ1-1, with a possible D match to TRBD1 (5 bases). V lost 7 bases and J lost 6, with 15 bases in between. Germline V gives CDR1 MDHEN, CDR2 SYDVKM. The CDR3 consists of 13 residues. The CDR3 nucleotides read TGTGCCAGCAACACCCAGGGCAGGCCTGAAGCTTTCTTT. Translated: CASNTQGRPEAFF.

The rearrangement joins TRBV7-3 to TRBJ2-3; 12 bases line up with TRBD2. The CDR3 extends over 18 amino acids. Germline lookup yields CDR1 SGHTA and CDR2 FQGTGA. J gave up 3 bases and V 0 bases, and 7 bases lay outside the gene matches. Written as DNA, the CDR3 is TGTGCCAGCAGCTTAACCCTAGGACTAGCGGGACAAACAGATACGCAGTATTTT. Translation gives CASSLTLGLAGQTDTQYF.

The chain is built from TRBV18 and TRBJ2-1; 7 bases map to TRBD1. Germline loops: CDR1 KGHSH, CDR2 LQKENI. CDR3 length: 16 residues. Trimming at V came to 0 bases and at J to 12 bases, leaving 14 bases not matched to a gene. CDR3 nucleotides: TGTGCCAGCTCACCACCCGGGACAGCATTGAGCAATCGGCAGTTCTTC. Translating gives CASSPPGTALSNRQFF.

The CDR3 nucleotides read TGTGCCAGCAGCAATAGGTTAGAGGACTCTGGGGCCAACGTCCTGACTTTC. This translates into CASSNRLEDSGANVLTF. V and J are TRBV21-1 and TRBJ2-6; the table's D call of TRBD2 was not tested on the DNA. TRBV21-1 is listed as a pseudogene. This CDR3 spans 17 amino acids.

The J gene is TRBJ2-1, the V gene TRBV7-9, with D unclear. Germline V lookup: CDR1 SEHNR, CDR2 FQNEAQ (reference sequence). The CDR3 extends over 12 amino acids. With 2 bases removed from V and 5 bases from J, the gap between germline ends came to 4 bases. The CDR3 region is CASSLRDNEQFF. The CDR3 nucleotides are TGTGCCAGCAGCTTACGGGACAATGAGCAGTTCTTC.

This clone was counted many times. In the same sample, other DNA sequences code for this CDR3. V and J are TRBV20-1 and TRBJ1-3; D gene ambiguous. From germline, CDR1 is DFQATT and CDR2 SNEGSKA (reference sequence). This CDR3 is 11 amino acids long. Trimming pared 7 bases from V and 2 bases from J, leaving 6 bases between. CDR3 loop: CSGRTGNTIYF. The CDR3 DNA follows: TGCAGTGGCAGGACTGGAAACACCATATATTTT.

This clone was seen a few times. The chain is built from TRBV7-9 and TRBJ1-5; 7 bases are a match to TRBD1. From germline, CDR1 is SEHNR and CDR2 FQNEAQ (reference sequence). This CDR3 comprises 14 residues. V trimming: 5 bases; J trimming: 4 bases; junction bases outside the gene matches: 5. The CDR3 is CASSRGQTNQPQHF. The CDR3 DNA follows: TGTGCCAGCAGCCGGGGACAGACAAATCAGCCCCAGCATTTT. Drawing the rest from reference TRBV7-9 and TRBJ1-5, the complete variable domain is DTGVSQNPRHKITKRGQNVTFRCDPISEHNRLYWYRQTLGQGPEFLTYFQNEAQLEKSRLLSDRFSAERPKGSFSTLEIQRTEQGDSAMYLCASSRGQTNQPQHFGDGTRLSIL.

This clone was recorded a few times. The chain combines TRBV4-1 with TRBJ2-3, with TRBD2 identical over 7 bases. CDR3 length: 16 amino acids. V was pared by 3 bases and J by 3 bases, with 9 bases of the junction left unmatched. CDR1 and CDR2 from the germline V gene are MGHRA and YSYEKL. The CDR3: CASSQKPGLVTDTQYF. The CDR3 DNA reads TGCGCCAGCAGCCAGAAGCCCGGACTAGTGACAGATACGCAGTATTTT.

This clone was counted between two and nine times. V usage is TRBV10-3 and J usage is TRBJ2-3; TRBD2 might be the D (5 bases). CDR1 is ENHRY, CDR2 SYGVKD, per germline. This CDR3 spans 14 amino acids. The V gene lost 8 bases and the J gene lost 1 base, with 13 bases spanning the gap. The CDR3 is CAILRAQGTDTQYF. In nucleotides, the CDR3 is TGTGCCATCTTGAGGGCCCAAGGCACAGATACGCAGTATTTT.

This clone has more than one count but fewer than ten. The same CDR3 arises from other DNA sequences in this sample as well. This sequence joins TRBV4-3 and TRBJ1-2; D is unresolved. The germline CDR1 and CDR2 sequences are LGHNA and YSLEER. Between the trimmed V and J ends, which lost 4 bases and 5 bases, there was a span of 5 bases. This CDR3 comprises 11 residues. Written as DNA, the CDR3 is TGCGCCAGCAGCCGTGGATATGGCTACACCTTC. Translating it yields CASSRGYGYTF.